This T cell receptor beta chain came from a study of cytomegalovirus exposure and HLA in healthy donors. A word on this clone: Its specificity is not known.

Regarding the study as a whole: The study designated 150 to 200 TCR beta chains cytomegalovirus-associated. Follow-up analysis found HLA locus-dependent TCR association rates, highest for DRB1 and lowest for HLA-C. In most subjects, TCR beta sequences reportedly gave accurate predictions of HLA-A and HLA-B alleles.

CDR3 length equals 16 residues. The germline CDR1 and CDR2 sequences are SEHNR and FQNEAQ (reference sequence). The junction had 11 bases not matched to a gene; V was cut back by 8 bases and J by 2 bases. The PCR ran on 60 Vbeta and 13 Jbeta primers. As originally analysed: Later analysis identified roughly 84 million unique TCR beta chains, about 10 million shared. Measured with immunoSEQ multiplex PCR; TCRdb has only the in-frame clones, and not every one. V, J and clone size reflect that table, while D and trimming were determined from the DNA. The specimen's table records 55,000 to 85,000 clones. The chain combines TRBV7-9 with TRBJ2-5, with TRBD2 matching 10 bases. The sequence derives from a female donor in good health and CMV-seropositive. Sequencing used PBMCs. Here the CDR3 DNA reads TGTGCCAGCCGACCCCCCCGACTAGCGGGTCAAGAGACCCAGTACTTC. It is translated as CASRPPRLAGQETQYF.